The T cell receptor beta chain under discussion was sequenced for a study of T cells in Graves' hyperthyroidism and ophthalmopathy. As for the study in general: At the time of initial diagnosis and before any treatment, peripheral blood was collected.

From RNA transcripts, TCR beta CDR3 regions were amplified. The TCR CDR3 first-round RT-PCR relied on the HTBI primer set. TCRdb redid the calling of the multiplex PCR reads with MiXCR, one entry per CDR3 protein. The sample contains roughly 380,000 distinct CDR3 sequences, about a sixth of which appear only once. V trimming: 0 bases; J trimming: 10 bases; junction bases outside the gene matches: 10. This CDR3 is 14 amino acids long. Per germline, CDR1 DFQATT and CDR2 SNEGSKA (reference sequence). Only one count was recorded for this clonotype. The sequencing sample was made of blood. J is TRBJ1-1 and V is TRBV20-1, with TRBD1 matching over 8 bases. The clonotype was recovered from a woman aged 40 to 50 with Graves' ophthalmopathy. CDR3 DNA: TGCAGTGCTAGAGAACCAGGGGGCCCTTCCCCAGCTTTCTTT. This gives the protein CSAREPGGPSPAFF.